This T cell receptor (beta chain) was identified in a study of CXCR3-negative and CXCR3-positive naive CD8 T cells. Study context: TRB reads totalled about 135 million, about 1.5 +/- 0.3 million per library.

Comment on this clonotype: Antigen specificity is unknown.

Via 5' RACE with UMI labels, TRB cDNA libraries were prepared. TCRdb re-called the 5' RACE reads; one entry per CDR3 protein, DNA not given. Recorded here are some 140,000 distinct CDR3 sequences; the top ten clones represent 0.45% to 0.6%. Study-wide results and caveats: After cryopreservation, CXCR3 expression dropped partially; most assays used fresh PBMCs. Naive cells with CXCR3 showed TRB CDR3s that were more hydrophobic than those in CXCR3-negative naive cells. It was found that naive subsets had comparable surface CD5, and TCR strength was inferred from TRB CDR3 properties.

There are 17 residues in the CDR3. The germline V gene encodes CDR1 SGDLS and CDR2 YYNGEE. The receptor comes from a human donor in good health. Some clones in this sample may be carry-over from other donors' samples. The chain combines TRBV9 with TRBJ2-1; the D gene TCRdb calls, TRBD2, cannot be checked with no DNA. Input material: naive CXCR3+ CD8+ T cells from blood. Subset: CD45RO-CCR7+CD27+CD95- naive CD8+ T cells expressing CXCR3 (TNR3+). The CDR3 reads CASSVVGTSGAYNEQFF.